A single sample gave rise to the 6 T cell receptor beta chains below, sequenced in a study of T cell repertoires in ileal Crohn's disease. Noted time point: proximal margin of the surgical specimen (macroscopically non-inflamed). The method was immunoSEQ multiplex PCR; TCRdb's version includes in-frame clones alone and lacks a portion of them. The table records around 7,500 clones, 72% of them present only once. The sample taken for sequencing was ileal tissue. These receptors all stem from an adult with Crohn's disease.

The rearrangement links TRBV7-3 to TRBJ2-7, with D possibly being TRBD1 (6 bases). The length of the CDR3 is 15 residues. Between the trimmed V and J ends, which lost 4 bases and 3 bases, there was a span of 16 bases. Germline assignment: CDR1 SGHTA and CDR2 FQGTGA. CDR3 DNA: TGTGCCAGCAGCTCGGGAACAGGGTTTGGCTACGAGCAGTACTTC. It encodes CASSSGTGFGYEQYF.

This clone was observed a handful of times. This chain connects TRBV2 to TRBJ2-7; the D is unclear. V was pared by 8 bases and J by 4 bases, with 6 bases between. This CDR3 comprises 10 residues. CDR1 and CDR2 (germline): SNHLY, FYNNEI. The CDR3 reads CASSSYEQYF. The CDR3, as DNA: TGTGCCAGCTCAAGTTACGAGCAGTACTTC.

A few counts support this clone. The chain combines TRBV18 with TRBJ1-1, with 7 bases identical to TRBD1. Germline V gives CDR1 KGHSH, CDR2 LQKENI. Trimming removed 4 bases from V and 0 bases from J; junction bases left unmatched: 8. This CDR3 has 16 amino acids. CDR3 sequence (DNA): TGTGCCAGCTCACTACAGGGGAAGTGGGTGAACACTGAAGCTTTCTTT. Amino acids: CASSLQGKWVNTEAFF. Full variable domain (rest looked up from reference TRBV18 and TRBJ1-1): NAGVMQNPRHLVRRRGQEARLRCSPMKGHSHVYWYRQLPEEGLKFMVYLQKENIIDESGMPKERFSAEFPKEGPSILRIQQVVRGDSAAYFCASSLQGKWVNTEAFFGQGTRLTVV.

The J gene is TRBJ1-1, the V gene TRBV29-1; D is undetermined. V shed 7 bases and J shed 4 bases, with 10 bases lying between them. The CDR3 length is 11 residues. Looked up from germline, CDR1 is SQVTM and CDR2 is ANQGSEA. For the CDR3, the DNA is TGCAGCGCCCCGGAGGCCACTGAAGCTTTCTTT. Amino acids: CSAPEATEAFF.

This clone was recorded a few times. The V and J genes are TRBV18 and TRBJ1-2; perhaps TRBD1 as D (6 bases). Germline CDR1 reads KGHSH; CDR2 reads LQKENI. The CDR3 consists of 13 residues. V dropped 1 base and J dropped 6 bases, with 9 bases sitting between them. The CDR3 sequence is CASSPQSGDGYTF. CDR3 nucleotides: TGTGCCAGCTCACCACAGTCAGGGGATGGCTACACCTTC.

This clone is labeled medium-sized. A junction boundary mismatches the germline segment, possibly from a read error. The chain is built from TRBV29-1 and TRBJ2-5, with D hard to call. Germline values: CDR1 SQVTM, CDR2 ANQGSEA. CDR3 length: 11 residues. This CDR3 is CSVEDQGTQYF. In DNA, the CDR3 is TGCAGCGTTGAAGATCAAGGGACCCAGTACTTC.